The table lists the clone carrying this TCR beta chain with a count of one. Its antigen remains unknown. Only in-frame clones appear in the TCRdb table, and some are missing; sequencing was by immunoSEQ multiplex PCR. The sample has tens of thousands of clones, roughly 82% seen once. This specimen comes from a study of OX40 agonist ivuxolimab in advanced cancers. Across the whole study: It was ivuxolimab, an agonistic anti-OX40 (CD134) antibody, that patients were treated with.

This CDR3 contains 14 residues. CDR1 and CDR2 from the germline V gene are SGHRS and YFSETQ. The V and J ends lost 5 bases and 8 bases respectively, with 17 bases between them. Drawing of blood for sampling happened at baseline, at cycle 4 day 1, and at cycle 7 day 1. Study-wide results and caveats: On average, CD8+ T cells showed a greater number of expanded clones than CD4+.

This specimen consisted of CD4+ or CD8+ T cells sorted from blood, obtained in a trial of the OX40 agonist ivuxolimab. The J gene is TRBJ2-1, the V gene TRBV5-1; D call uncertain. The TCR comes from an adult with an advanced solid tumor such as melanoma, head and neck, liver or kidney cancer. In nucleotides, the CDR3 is TGCGCCAGCAGTTCCGCTACCGGGTGGGATGAGCAGTTCTTC. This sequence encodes CASSSATGWDEQFF.